This entry concerns a single TCR beta chain. Trimming left V 4 bases short and J 7 bases short, with 17 bases between. The CDR3 runs to 14 residues. The germline CDR1 and CDR2 sequences are SGHNT and YENEEA. Only in-frame clones appear in the TCRdb table, and some are missing; sequencing was by immunoSEQ multiplex PCR. The sample shows 58,000 or so clones, approximately 90% of them seen only once. The source of the sample is a study of T cell changes during pregnancy in multiple sclerosis. The V and J genes are TRBV11-3 and TRBJ2-7; possible D gene TRBD1, 6 bases. Source: CD4+ T cells from peripheral blood mononuclear cells, taken in the third trimester of pregnancy. The sequence was collected from a female donor with multiple sclerosis, enrolled in a pregnancy study. The CDR3 DNA sequence: TGTGCCAGCAGCTCAAATTCCAGGGGTTTGGAGCAGTACTTC. Amino acids: CASSSNSRGLEQYF.